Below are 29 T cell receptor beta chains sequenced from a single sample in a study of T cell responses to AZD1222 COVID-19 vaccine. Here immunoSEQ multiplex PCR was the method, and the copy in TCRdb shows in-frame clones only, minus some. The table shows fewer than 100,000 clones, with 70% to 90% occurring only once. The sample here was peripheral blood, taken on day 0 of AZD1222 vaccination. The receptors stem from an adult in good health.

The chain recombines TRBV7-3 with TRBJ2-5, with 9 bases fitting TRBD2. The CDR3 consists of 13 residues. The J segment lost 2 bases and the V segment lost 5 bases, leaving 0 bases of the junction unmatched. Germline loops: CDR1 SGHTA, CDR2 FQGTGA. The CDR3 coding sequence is TGTGCCAGCAGCGCGGGGGGGCAAGAGACCCAGTACTTC. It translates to CASSAGGQETQYF.

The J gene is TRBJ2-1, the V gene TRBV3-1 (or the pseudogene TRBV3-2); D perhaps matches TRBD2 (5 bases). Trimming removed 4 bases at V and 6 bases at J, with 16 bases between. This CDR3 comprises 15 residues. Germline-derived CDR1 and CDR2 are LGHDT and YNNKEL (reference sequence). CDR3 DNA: TGTGCCAGCAGCCCTCGCGGCGGGTCATCCAATGAGCAGTTCTTC. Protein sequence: CASSPRGGSSNEQFF.

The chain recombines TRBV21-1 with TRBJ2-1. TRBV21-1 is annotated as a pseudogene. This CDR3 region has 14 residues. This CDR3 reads CASTLPGLNNEQFF. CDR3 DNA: TGTGCCAGCACGCTCCCGGGGCTCAACAATGAGCAGTTCTTC.

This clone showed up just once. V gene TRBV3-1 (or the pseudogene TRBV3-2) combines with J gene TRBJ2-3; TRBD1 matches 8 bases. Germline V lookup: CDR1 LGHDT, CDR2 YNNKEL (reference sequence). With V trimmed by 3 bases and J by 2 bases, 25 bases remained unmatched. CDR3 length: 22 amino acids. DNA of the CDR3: TGTGCCAGCAGCCACCCCCTTCCCCTTGTCCGGGACAGGCCATTCTTCACAGATACGCAGTATTTT. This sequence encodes CASSHPLPLVRDRPFFTDTQYF.

CDR3 sequence reads: CASSSRPSGYGTDTQYF. DNA of the CDR3: TGTGCCAGCAGCTCGCGGCCTAGCGGGTATGGTACAGATACGCAGTATTTT. This rearrangement joins TRBV6-2 or TRBV6-3 to TRBJ2-3, with 8 bases fitting TRBD2. With V trimmed by 6 bases and J by 3 bases, 14 bases remained unmatched. The CDR3 runs to 17 residues. The germline V gene has CDR1 MNHEY and CDR2 SVGEGT.

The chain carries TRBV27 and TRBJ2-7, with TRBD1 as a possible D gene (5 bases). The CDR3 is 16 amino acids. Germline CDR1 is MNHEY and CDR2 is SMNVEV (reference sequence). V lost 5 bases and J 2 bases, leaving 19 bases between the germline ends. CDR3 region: CASSPNPTGFAYEQYF. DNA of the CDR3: TGTGCCAGCAGTCCCAACCCCACAGGCTTTGCCTACGAGCAGTACTTC.

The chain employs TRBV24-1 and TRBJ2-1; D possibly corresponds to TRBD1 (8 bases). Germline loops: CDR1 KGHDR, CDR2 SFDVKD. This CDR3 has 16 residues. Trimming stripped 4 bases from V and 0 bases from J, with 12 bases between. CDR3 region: CATSETGGDSYNEQFF. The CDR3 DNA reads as TGTGCCACCAGTGAAACAGGGGGGGACTCCTACAATGAGCAGTTCTTC.

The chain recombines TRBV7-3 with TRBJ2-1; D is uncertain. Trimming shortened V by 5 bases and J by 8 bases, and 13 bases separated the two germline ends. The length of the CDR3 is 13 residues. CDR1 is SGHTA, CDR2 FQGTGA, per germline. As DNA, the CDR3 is TGTGCCAGCAGCGCCTTTGGAGTAGATGAGCAGTTCTTC. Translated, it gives CASSAFGVDEQFF.

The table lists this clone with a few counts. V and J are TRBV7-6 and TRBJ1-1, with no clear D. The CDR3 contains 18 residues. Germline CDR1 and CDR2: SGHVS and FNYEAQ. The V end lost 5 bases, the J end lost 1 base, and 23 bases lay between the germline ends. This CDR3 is CASSRVPGRSSTNTEAFF. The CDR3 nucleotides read TGTGCCAGCAGCCGCGTCCCCGGGCGGAGCAGCACGAACACTGAAGCTTTCTTT.

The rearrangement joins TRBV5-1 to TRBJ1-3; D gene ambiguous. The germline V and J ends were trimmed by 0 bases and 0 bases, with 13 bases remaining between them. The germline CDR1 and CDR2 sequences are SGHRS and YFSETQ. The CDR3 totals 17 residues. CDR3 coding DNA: TGCGCCAGCAGCTTGGGCCAGGACGGGAGCTCTGGAAACACCATATATTTT. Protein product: CASSLGQDGSSGNTIYF. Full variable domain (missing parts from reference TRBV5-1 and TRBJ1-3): KAGVTQTPRYLIKTRGQQVTLSCSPISGHRSVSWYQQTPGQGLQFLFEYFSETQRNKGNFPGRFSGRQFSNSRSEMNVSTLELGDSALYLCASSLGQDGSSGNTIYFGEGSWLTVV.

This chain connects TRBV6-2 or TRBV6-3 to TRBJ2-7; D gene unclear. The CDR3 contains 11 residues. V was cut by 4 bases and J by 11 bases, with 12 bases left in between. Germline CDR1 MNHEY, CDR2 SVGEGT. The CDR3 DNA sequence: TGTGCCAGCAGTTCCCCCTCATGGGAGTACTTC. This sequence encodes CASSSPSWEYF.

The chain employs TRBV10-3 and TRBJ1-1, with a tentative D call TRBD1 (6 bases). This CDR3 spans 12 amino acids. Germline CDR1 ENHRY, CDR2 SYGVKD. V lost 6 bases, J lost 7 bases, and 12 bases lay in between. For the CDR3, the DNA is TGTGCCATCAGAGACAGGTTGGGTGAAGCTTTCTTT. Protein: CAIRDRLGEAFF.

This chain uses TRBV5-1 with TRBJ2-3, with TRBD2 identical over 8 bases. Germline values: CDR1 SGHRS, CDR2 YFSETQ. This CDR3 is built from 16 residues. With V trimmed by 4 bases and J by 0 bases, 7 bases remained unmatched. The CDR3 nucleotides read TGCGCCAGCAGCGATCTTAGCGGGGCTAGCACAGATACGCAGTATTTT. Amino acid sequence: CASSDLSGASTDTQYF.

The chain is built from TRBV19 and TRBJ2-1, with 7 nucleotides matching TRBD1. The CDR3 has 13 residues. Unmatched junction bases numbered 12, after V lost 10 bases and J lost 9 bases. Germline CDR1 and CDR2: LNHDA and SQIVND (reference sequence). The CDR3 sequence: CAISVTGSGEQFF. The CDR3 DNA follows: TGTGCCATTTCGGTGACAGGGTCAGGTGAGCAGTTCTTC. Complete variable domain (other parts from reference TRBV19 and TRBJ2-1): DGGITQSPKYLFRKEGQNVTLSCEQNLNHDAMYWYRQDPGQGLRLIYYSQIVNDFQKGDIAEGYSVSREKKESFPLTVTSAQKNPTAFYLCAISVTGSGEQFFGPGTRLTVL.

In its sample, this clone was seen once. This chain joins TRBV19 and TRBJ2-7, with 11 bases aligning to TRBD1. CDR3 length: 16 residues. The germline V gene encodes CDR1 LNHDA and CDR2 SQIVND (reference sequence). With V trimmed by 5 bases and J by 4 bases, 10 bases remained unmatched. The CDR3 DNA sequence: TGTGCCAGTAGTTTGAGAACCGGGACAGGGGGATACGAGCAGTACTTC. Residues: CASSLRTGTGGYEQYF.

The DNA for the CDR3 is TGTGCCAGCAGCCAGGACAGGGGGGGCCAAGAGACCCAGTACTTC. Translation: CASSQDRGGQETQYF. The rearrangement uses TRBV7-6 and TRBJ2-5, with 10 positions matching TRBD1. The CDR3 has 15 residues. Unmatched junction bases numbered 4, after V lost 5 bases and J lost 1 base. Germline V gene lookup returns CDR1 SGHVS and CDR2 FNYEAQ. The full variable domain, with the rest looked up from reference TRBV7-6 and TRBJ2-5, is GAGVSQSPRYKVTKRGQDVALRCDPISGHVSLYWYRQALGQGPEFLTYFNYEAQQDKSGLPNDRFSAERPEGSISTLTIQRTEQRDSAMYRCASSQDRGGQETQYFGPGTRLLVL.

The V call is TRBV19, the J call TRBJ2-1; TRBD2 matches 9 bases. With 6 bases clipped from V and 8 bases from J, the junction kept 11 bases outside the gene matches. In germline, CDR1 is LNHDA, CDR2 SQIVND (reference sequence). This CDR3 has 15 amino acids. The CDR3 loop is CASSPLTSGWDEQFF. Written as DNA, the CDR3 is TGTGCCAGTAGCCCCCTGACTAGCGGATGGGATGAGCAGTTCTTC.

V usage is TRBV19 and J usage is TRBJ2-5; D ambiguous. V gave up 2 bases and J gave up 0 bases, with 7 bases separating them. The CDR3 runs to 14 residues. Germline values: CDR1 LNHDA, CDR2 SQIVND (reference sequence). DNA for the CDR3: TGTGCCAGTAGTATATCCTCGGACCAAGAGACCCAGTACTTC. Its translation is CASSISSDQETQYF.

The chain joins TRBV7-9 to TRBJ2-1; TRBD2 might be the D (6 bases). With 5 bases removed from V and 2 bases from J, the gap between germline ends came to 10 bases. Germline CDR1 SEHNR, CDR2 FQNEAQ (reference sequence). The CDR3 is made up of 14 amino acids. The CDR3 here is CASSTGSAYNEQFF. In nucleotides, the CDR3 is TGTGCCAGCAGCACCGGGAGTGCCTACAATGAGCAGTTCTTC. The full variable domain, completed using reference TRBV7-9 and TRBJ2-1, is DTGVSQNPRHKITKRGQNVTFRCDPISEHNRLYWYRQTLGQGPEFLTYFQNEAQLEKSRLLSDRFSAERPKGSFSTLEIQRTEQGDSAMYLCASSTGSAYNEQFFGPGTRLTVL.

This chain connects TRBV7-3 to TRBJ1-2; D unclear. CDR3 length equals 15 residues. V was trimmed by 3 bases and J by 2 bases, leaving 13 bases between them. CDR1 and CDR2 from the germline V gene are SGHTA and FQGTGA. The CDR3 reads CASSLGPLRNYGYTF. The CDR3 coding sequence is TGTGCCAGCAGCTTGGGTCCATTGAGAAACTATGGCTACACCTTC.

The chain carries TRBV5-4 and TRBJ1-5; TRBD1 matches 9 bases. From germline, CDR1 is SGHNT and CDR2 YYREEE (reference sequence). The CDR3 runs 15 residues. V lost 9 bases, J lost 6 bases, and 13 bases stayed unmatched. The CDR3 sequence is CATSPGQGMSQPQHF. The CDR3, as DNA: TGTGCCACCTCTCCGGGACAGGGTATGAGTCAGCCCCAGCATTTT.

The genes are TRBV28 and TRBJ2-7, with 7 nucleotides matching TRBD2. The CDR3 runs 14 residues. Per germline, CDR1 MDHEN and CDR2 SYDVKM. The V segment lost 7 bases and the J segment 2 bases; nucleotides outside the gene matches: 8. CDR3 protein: CASTLSGGAYEQYF. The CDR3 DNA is TGTGCCAGCACCCTTTCTGGGGGGGCCTACGAGCAGTACTTC.

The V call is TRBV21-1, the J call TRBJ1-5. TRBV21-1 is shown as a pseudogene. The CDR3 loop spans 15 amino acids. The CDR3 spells CANHRNGERGQPQHF. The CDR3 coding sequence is TGTGCCAACCATCGTAACGGGGAAAGGGGTCAGCCCCAGCATTTT.

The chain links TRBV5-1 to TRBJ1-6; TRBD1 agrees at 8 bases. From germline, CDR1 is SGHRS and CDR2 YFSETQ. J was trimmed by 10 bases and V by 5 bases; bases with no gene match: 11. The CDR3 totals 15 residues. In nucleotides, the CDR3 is TGCGCCAGCAGTCTTACCGGGACAGGTGGATCACCCCTCCACTTT. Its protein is CASSLTGTGGSPLHF.

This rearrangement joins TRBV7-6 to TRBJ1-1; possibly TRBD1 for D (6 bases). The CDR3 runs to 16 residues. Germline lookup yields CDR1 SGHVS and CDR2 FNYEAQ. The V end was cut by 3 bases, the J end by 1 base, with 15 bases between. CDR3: CASSFSEIQGNTEAFF. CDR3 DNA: TGTGCCAGCAGCTTCTCCGAAATACAGGGGAACACTGAAGCTTTCTTT.

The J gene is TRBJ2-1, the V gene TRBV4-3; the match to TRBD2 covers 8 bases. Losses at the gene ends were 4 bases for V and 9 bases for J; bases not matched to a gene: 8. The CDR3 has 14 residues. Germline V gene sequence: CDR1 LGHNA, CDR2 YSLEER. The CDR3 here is CASSPGTSGSEQFF. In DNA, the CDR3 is TGCGCCAGCAGCCCGGGGACTAGTGGCTCTGAGCAGTTCTTC.

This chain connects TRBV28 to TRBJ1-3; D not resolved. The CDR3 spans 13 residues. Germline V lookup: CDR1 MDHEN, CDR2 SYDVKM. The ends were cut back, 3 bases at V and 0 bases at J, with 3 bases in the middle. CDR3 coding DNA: TGTGCCAGCAGTTTGATCTCTGGAAACACCATATATTTT. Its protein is CASSLISGNTIYF. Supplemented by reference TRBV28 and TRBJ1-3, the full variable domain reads DVKVTQSSRYLVKRTGEKVFLECVQDMDHENMFWYRQDPGLGLRLIYFSYDVKMKEKGDIPEGYSVSREKKERFSLILESASTNQTSMYLCASSLISGNTIYFGEGSWLTVV.

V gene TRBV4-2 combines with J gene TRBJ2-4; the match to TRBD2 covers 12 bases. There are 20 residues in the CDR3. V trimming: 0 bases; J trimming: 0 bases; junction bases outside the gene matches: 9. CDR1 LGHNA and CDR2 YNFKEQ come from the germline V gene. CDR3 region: CASSQDLASGGAAAKNIQYF. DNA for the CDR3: TGTGCCAGCAGCCAAGATTTGGCTAGCGGGGGGGCCGCAGCCAAAAACATTCAGTACTTC.

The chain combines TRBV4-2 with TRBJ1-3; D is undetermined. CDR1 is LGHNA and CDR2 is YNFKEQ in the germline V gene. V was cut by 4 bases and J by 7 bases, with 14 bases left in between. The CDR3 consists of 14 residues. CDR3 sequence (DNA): TGTGCCAGCAGCCCAGAAACGTCCCAGAACACCATATATTTT. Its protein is CASSPETSQNTIYF.